Presented here are 6 T cell receptor beta chains from one specimen sequenced in a study of blood T cell repertoires in COVID-19. Sequencing was performed with immunoSEQ multiplex PCR; in TCRdb, only in-frame clones are kept and a portion is missing. The table has some 110,000 clones, about 86% seen once; the top ten hold about 8%. Sequencing was carried out using peripheral blood. These receptors came from a man aged 70-80 years who had recovered from COVID-19.

The chain couples TRBV11-1 to TRBJ2-5, with 9 bases aligning to TRBD1. After removal of 0 bases from V and 3 bases from J, the junction contained 8 bases not matched to a gene. The CDR3 sequence is 17 residues long. Germline-derived CDR1 and CDR2 are SGHAT and FQDESV (reference sequence). The DNA of the CDR3 is TGTGCCAGCAGCTTAGCGTGGGGGACAGGGATCGAAGAGACCCAGTACTTC. It encodes CASSLAWGTGIEETQYF.

V gene TRBV5-4 combines with J gene TRBJ2-1; D is ambiguous. Trimming removed 5 bases from V and 0 bases from J, with 9 bases in between. Germline-derived CDR1 and CDR2 are SGHNT and YYREEE (reference sequence). The CDR3 extends over 14 amino acids. The CDR3 reads CASRQQGSYNEQFF. The CDR3 nucleotides are TGTGCCAGCAGACAGCAAGGCTCCTACAATGAGCAGTTCTTC.

The chain has TRBV7-2 and TRBJ1-1; weak D call: TRBD1 (5 bases). This CDR3 is 14 amino acids long. Per the germline V gene, CDR1 is SGHTA and CDR2 is FQGNSA. Trimming removed 4 bases at V and 5 bases at J, with 14 bases between. For the CDR3, the DNA is TGTGCCAGCAGCTCCAGCAGGGTGGTTACTGAAGCTTTCTTT. It yields the protein CASSSSRVVTEAFF.

The chain joins TRBV18 to TRBJ1-5, with 7 bases aligning to TRBD1. CDR3 length: 16 amino acids. The J segment lost 4 bases and the V segment lost 3 bases, leaving 9 bases of the junction unmatched. CDR1 KGHSH and CDR2 LQKENI come from the germline V gene. CDR3 loop: CASSPGAQGWNQPQHF. In nucleotides, the CDR3 is TGTGCCAGCTCACCTGGTGCACAGGGGTGGAATCAGCCCCAGCATTTT.

The chain carries TRBV9 and TRBJ1-4; 8 positions agree with TRBD1. Losses at the gene ends were 4 bases for V and 8 bases for J; bases not matched to a gene: 7. This CDR3 is 14 amino acids long. CDR1 is SGDLS and CDR2 is YYNGEE in the germline V gene. The CDR3 region has the DNA TGTGCCAGCAGCTCCGGACAGGGCCAGGAAAAACTGTTTTTT. Translating it yields CASSSGQGQEKLFF.

The chain is built from TRBV11-2 and TRBJ2-7; the match to TRBD2 covers 9 bases. Losses at the gene ends were 5 bases for V and 2 bases for J; bases not matched to a gene: 7. Germline assignment: CDR1 SGHAT and CDR2 FQNNGV. This CDR3 region has 15 residues. CDR3 nucleotides: TGTGCCAGCAGCCCTTTAGCGGGAGCCGCCTACGAGCAGTACTTC. Amino acids: CASSPLAGAAYEQYF.